This section outlines one T cell receptor beta chain sequence together with its context. Its antigen is as yet unknown. Germline V gene data show CDR1 as LNHDA and CDR2 as SQIVND (reference sequence). The V end lost 0 bases, the J end lost 5 bases, and 13 bases lay between the germline ends. This CDR3 region has 16 residues. Healthy bone marrow donors supplied every sample. Both 60 Vbeta primers and 13 Jbeta primers went into the PCR. Clones were sequenced by immunoSEQ multiplex PCR, and TCRdb holds only the in-frame ones, with some missing. The sample carries approximately 180,000 clones, 80% to 85% recorded once. The entry originates in a study of cytomegalovirus exposure and HLA in healthy donors. Study conclusions and caveats: The authors enumerated over 150 TCR beta chains as linked to cytomegalovirus.

This receptor was obtained from a woman aged 40-49 years in good health and CMV-seronegative. The chain links TRBV19 to TRBJ1-4; the D is unclear. The sequencing sample was made of PBMCs. CDR3 coding DNA: TGTGCCAGTAGTATAGATCGAACGGTCCGAAATGAAAAACTGTTTTTT. It specifies CASSIDRTVRNEKLFF.